The 27 T cell receptor delta chains below all came from one sample that was sequenced in a study of γδ T cells in repeated Plasmodium falciparum infection. TCRdb repeated clone calling on the multiplex PCR reads with CATT. The table includes roughly 93,000 delta-chain clones, around 1.4% detected once. Gammadelta T cells were flow-sorted from PBMC into Vgamma9/Vdelta2+ and Vdelta2-negative populations for bulk analysis. The sequenced sample was gamma-delta T cells from blood. The receptors stem from a pool of human donors (malaria-infected and uninfected, not separated).

Comment on this clone: For this DNA, TCRdb reports the protein of a much larger clone, which diverges at residue 3, most likely from a read error; the protein presented here is translated directly from the DNA. CDR3 sequence reads: CARDAVLGANSYTDKLIF. For the CDR3, the DNA is TGTGCCCGTGACGCCGTACTGGGGGCTAACTCGTACACCGATAAACTCATCTTT. V is TRDV2 and J is TRDJ1; 8 nucleotides agree with TRDD3. The CDR3 has 18 residues. Germline CDR1 is GEAIGNYY and CDR2 is EKD.

This clone was observed at least ten times. A read error likely explains why the TCRdb protein, taken from a much larger clone, differs from this DNA's translation at residue 11; the protein shown is translated from the DNA. With the J gene uncalled, the V gene is TRDV1; the tabulated D call, TRDD3, remains unverified against the DNA. This CDR3 region has 21 residues. Germline lookup yields CDR1 TSWWSYY and CDR2 QGS. The CDR3 loop is CALGGPSPPLCPPGDTDKLIF. The CDR3 bases are TGTGCTCTTGGGGGACCCTCCCCCCCCCTATGCCCCCCGGGGGATACCGATAAGCTCATCTTT.

This clone occurred a few times. A read error likely explains why the TCRdb protein, taken from a much larger clone, differs from this DNA's translation at residue 8; the protein shown is translated from the DNA. The V gene is TRDV3, the J gene TRDJ1; no definite D call. No J gene is reported in TCRdb; it was inferred here by comparing the DNA with germline. The CDR3 loop spans 16 amino acids. The germline CDR1 and CDR2 sequences are TVYSNPD and GDNSRS (reference sequence). V lost 0 bases to trimming and J lost 0 bases, with 17 bases between them. The CDR3 DNA reads as TGTGCCTTTAGTGGTTCCCTTATGCTGTACACCGATAAACTCATCTTT. It specifies CAFSGSLMLYTDKLIF.

This clone was counted only a few times. The protein held in TCRdb is that of a much larger clone and does not match this DNA's translation at residue 20, likely because of a read error; the protein shown is translated from the DNA. The chain recombines TRDV1 with TRDJ1, with TRDD3 matching 13 bases. This CDR3 contains 21 residues. The germline V gene has CDR1 TSWWSYY and CDR2 QGS. CDR3 sequence reads: CALGDSSYTYWGIRVTDKLTF. The CDR3 DNA sequence: TGTGCTCTTGGGGACAGTTCCTACACGTACTGGGGGATACGCGTCACCGATAAACTCACCTTT.

This clone appeared a few times. This likely reflects a read error, since a far larger clone is one base away. Other DNA sequences in the same sample also yield this CDR3. The chain recombines TRDV1 with TRDJ1, with TRDD3 as a possible D gene (5 bases). The CDR3 has 12 amino acids. Trimming removed 9 bases at V and 0 bases at J, with 8 bases between. Germline assignment: CDR1 TSWWSYY and CDR2 QGS. The CDR3 region is CALGGDTDKLIF. Here the CDR3 DNA reads TGTGCTCTCGGTGGGGACACCGATAAACTCATCTTT.

This clone was seen a few times. A far larger clone is off by one base, so a read error is likely. Other DNA variants within this sample encode the same CDR3. The rearrangement joins TRDV1 to TRDJ1; 9 bases are shared with TRDD2. No J gene is reported in TCRdb; it was inferred here by comparing the DNA with germline. This CDR3 has 22 residues. Germline V gives CDR1 TSWWSYY, CDR2 QGS. The CDR3 loop reads CALGSSFLRYRGARGNTDKLIF. CDR3 coding DNA: TGCGCTCTTGGGTCATCCTTCCTACGTTATAGGGGGGCCCGAGGGAACACCGATAAACTCATCTTT.

This clone has more than one count but fewer than ten. TCRdb's listed protein matches a much larger clone and diverges from this DNA's translation at residue 11, likely through a read error; the protein shown comes from the DNA. V and J are TRDV2 and TRDJ1; TRDD3 is a possible D gene (7 bases). Germline matching of the DNA provided the J gene here, since TCRdb leaves it blank. The CDR3 consists of 23 residues. Germline values: CDR1 GEAIGNYY, CDR2 EKD. V shed 0 bases and J shed 2 bases, with 36 bases lying between them. CDR3 region: CACDTIDSSWETGDVTATDKLIF. The CDR3 DNA follows: TGTGCCTGTGACACCATTGACTCTTCCTGGGAGACTGGGGATGTTACGGCGACCGATAAACTCATCTTT.

In nucleotides, the CDR3 is TGTGCTCTTGGGGAACTAGTACTGGGGGATACTCTCACCGATAAACTCATCTTT. This codes for CALGELVLGDTLTDKLIF. The V gene is TRDV1, the J gene TRDJ1; 12 positions match TRDD3. The J gene is absent in TCRdb and was assigned here via DNA matching to germline. The CDR3 runs to 18 residues. Trimming at V came to 0 bases and at J to 1 base, leaving 6 bases not matched to a gene. Germline CDR1 TSWWSYY, CDR2 QGS.

On this clone itself: TCRdb attributes to this sequence the protein of a much larger clone, which differs from the DNA translation at residue 6; a read error is likely, and the protein displayed is translated from the DNA. In nucleotides, the CDR3 is TGTGCTCTTGGGGAGCCCCTATTCCTCTGGGGGATTGAGACCGATAAACTCATCTTT. Encoded protein: CALGEPLFLWGIETDKLIF. The V call is TRDV1, the J call TRDJ1; TRDD3 matches at 9 bases. The J gene is not listed in TCRdb, so it was assigned here from a DNA match to germline. After removal of 3 bases from V and 2 bases from J, the junction contained 16 bases not matched to a gene. Germline V gene sequence: CDR1 TSWWSYY, CDR2 QGS. CDR3 size: 19 residues.

In its sample, this clone was seen a few times. TCRdb shows a much larger clone's protein in place of this DNA's translation, and the two differ at residue 17, likely through a read error; the protein shown is translated from the DNA. The CDR3 is CALGELRPTTYWGIPRDLLNPRADKLIF. The CDR3 nucleotides read TGTGCTCTTGGGGAACTAAGGCCTACTACCTACTGGGGGATACCCCGTGATCTGCTAAATCCGAGGGCCGATAAACTCATCTTT. The chain recombines TRDV1 with TRDJ1; 12 nucleotides align to TRDD3. TCRdb carries no J gene annotation; the J gene was assigned here by matching the DNA with germline. V was clipped by 0 bases and J by 3 bases; unmatched bases: 38. The CDR3 totals 28 residues. Germline V lookup: CDR1 TSWWSYY, CDR2 QGS.

This clone was seen repeatedly, ten times or more. The translation of this DNA and the TCRdb protein of a much larger clone differ at residue 4, probably owing to a read error; the protein shown here is translated from the DNA. The chain employs TRDV2 and TRDJ1; D perhaps matches TRDD3 (6 bases). V gave up 5 bases and J gave up 2 bases, with 11 bases separating them. The CDR3 consists of 13 residues. CDR1 is GEAIGNYY and CDR2 is EKD in the germline V gene. CDR3 in amino acids: CACGRLGTDKLIF. The CDR3 DNA reads TGTGCCTGTGGCCGTCTGGGGACCGATAAACTCATCTTT.

Details on this clone: The amino acid sequence in TCRdb belongs to a much larger clone and departs from this DNA's translation at residue 5, likely a sequencing read error; the sequence shown is translated from the DNA. V is TRDV1 and J is TRDJ1; 10 nucleotides line up with TRDD3. Germline values: CDR1 TSWWSYY, CDR2 QGS. The CDR3 runs 26 residues. V was clipped by 4 bases and J by 0 bases; unmatched bases: 35. The CDR3 region has the DNA TGTGCTCTTGGGGGACTAGGAGTCAAAGGCTTTTCGACTGGGGGATTCTCACACCTGTACACCGATAAACTCATCTTT. It is translated as CALGGLGVKGFSTGGFSHLYTDKLIF.

This clone was counted between two and nine times. This likely reflects a read error, since a far larger clone is one base away. Other DNA sequences in the sample encode the same CDR3. The CDR3 bases are TGTGCTCTTGGGGGGCTACGAGCCAGTACCCTAACCCTGACAGCACAACTCTTCTTT. Protein sequence: CALGGLRASTLTLTAQLFF. The chain has TRDV1 and TRDJ2; D remains unclear. No J gene is reported in TCRdb; it was inferred here by comparing the DNA with germline. This CDR3 is 19 amino acids long. V lost 4 bases and J lost 3, with 24 bases in between. CDR1 and CDR2 (germline): TSWWSYY, QGS.

In its sample, this clone was seen a few times. A far larger clone is one nucleotide away, so this likely arose from a read error. Other DNA sequences in the sample encode the same CDR3. V gene TRDV2 combines with J gene TRDJ1, with a weak D call TRDD3 (5 bases). As TCRdb names no J gene, one was assigned here on the basis of a DNA match to germline. Trimming removed 3 bases at V and 0 bases at J, with 16 bases between. Per germline, CDR1 GEAIGNYY and CDR2 EKD. The CDR3 is made up of 16 amino acids. The CDR3 is CACDGLGIGNTDKLIF. The CDR3 coding sequence is TGTGCCTGTGACGGCCTGGGAATTGGGAACACCGATAAACTCATCTTT.

In regard to this clone: A far larger clone is just one base off, so this is likely a read error. Other DNA variants within this sample encode the same CDR3. This sequence joins TRDV2 and TRDJ1; 7 bases align to TRDD3. No J gene was available from TCRdb, and it was assigned here by a germline match of the DNA. Germline V CDR1 and CDR2: GEAIGNYY, EKD. With 3 bases clipped from V and 7 bases from J, the junction kept 10 bases outside the gene matches. This CDR3 region has 14 residues. CDR3 bases: TGTGCCTGTGACGCGACACATCCTGGGGGTAAACTCATCTTT. Translating it yields CACDATHPGGKLIF.

Only a few counts were recorded for this clone. The protein held in TCRdb is that of a much larger clone and does not match this DNA's translation at residue 10, likely because of a read error; the protein shown is translated from the DNA. The chain couples TRDV1 to TRDJ1; possible D gene TRDD3, 6 bases. Trimming removed 4 bases from V and 3 bases from J, with 30 bases in between. The CDR3 is made up of 20 amino acids. Germline CDR1 and CDR2: TSWWSYY and QGS. In nucleotides, the CDR3 is TGTGCTCTTGGGGGAGCCCATGGGTTGGAGGATACAAGAGGTGCCGATAAACTCATCTTT. Translated, it gives CALGGAHGLEDTRGADKLIF.

A note on this clone: The mismatch at residue 12 between this DNA's translation and the TCRdb protein of a much larger clone likely reflects a read error; the protein shown is translated from the DNA. The chain joins TRDV1 to TRDJ1, with 8 bases identical to TRDD2. Germline V gene data show CDR1 as TSWWSYY and CDR2 as QGS. The ends lost 4 bases at V and 3 bases at J; junction bases unmatched: 13. The CDR3 contains 17 residues. The CDR3 spells CALGGTLPTRYADKLIF. The CDR3 nucleotides read TGTGCTCTTGGGGGGACTCTTCCTACCCGCTACGCCGATAAACTCATCTTT.

This clone was counted between two and nine times. The protein TCRdb lists belongs to a much larger clone and differs from this DNA's translation at residue 10, which points to a read error; the protein shown is made from the DNA. V is TRDV2 and J is TRDJ1, with TRDD3 identical over 10 bases. Here the J gene was assigned by germline matching of the DNA, as TCRdb has none. CDR3 length equals 19 residues. Germline trimming cut 3 bases from V and 0 bases from J; bases unmatched to any gene: 15. The germline CDR1 and CDR2 sequences are GEAIGNYY and EKD. CDR3 sequence (DNA): TGTGCCTGTGACTCATTACTGGGGGATGCTGGTTCGTACACCGATAAACTCATCTTT. Translated, it gives CACDSLLGDAGSYTDKLIF.

This clone was observed a few times. TCRdb pairs this DNA with a much larger clone's protein that differs at residue 14, likely a read error; the protein shown was translated from the DNA. The chain joins TRDV1 to TRDJ1; D uncertain. CDR1 and CDR2 (germline): TSWWSYY, QGS. The CDR3 consists of 16 residues. The CDR3 loop is CALGEIRQGYTDKPIF. The CDR3 DNA follows: TGTGCTCTTGGGGAAATCCGTCAGGGGTACACCGATAAACCCATCTTT.

This clone was detected a few times. The protein in TCRdb stems from a much larger clone and differs at residue 9 from this DNA's translation, likely a read error; here the protein is translated from the DNA. The chain carries TRDV1 and TRDJ1; weak D call: TRDD3 (6 bases). The J gene was not available in TCRdb and was assigned here by matching the DNA to germline segments. CDR1 is TSWWSYY and CDR2 is QGS in the germline V gene. The CDR3 contains 19 residues. The ends were cut back, 4 bases at V and 2 bases at J, with 26 bases in the middle. The CDR3 loop reads CALGGLPSPGETRTDKLIF. The CDR3 bases are TGTGCTCTTGGGGGTCTGCCTTCTCCGGGGGAAACGAGGACCGATAAACTCATCTTT.

This clone has only a few counts. This DNA translates differently at residue 13 from the TCRdb protein, which is that of a much larger clone; a read error is likely, and the protein shown is the DNA's own translation. This chain connects TRDV1 to TRDJ1, with 9 bases lining up with TRDD2. V shed 9 bases and J 5 bases; nucleotides not matched to a gene: 31. CDR1 and CDR2 from the germline V gene are TSWWSYY and QGS. This CDR3 has 21 amino acids. The chain's CDR3 is CALRVLPTIVTGEYATDKLIF. Here the CDR3 DNA reads TGTGCTCTGCGGGTCCTTCCTACGATAGTAACTGGGGAGTACGCAACTGATAAACTCATCTTT.

In the case of this clone: This could be a read error, since a much larger clone is one nucleotide away. The sample has other DNA sequences that encode this CDR3 too. The chain couples TRDV1 to TRDJ1, with a weak D call TRDD3 (6 bases). From germline, CDR1 is TSWWSYY and CDR2 QGS. The CDR3 loop spans 15 amino acids. The CDR3 DNA follows: TGTGCTCTCGGGGAATGCGGGGGAGACACCGATAAACTCATCTTT. Translation: CALGECGGDTDKLIF.

Remarks on this clone: This DNA's translation and the protein TCRdb lists, from a much larger clone, do not match at residue 15, likely due to a read error; the protein shown is translated from the DNA. J is TRDJ1 and V is TRDV2; 11 positions match TRDD3. TCRdb does not report a J gene; here it was assigned by matching the DNA to germline references. This CDR3 has 19 residues. Germline assignment: CDR1 GEAIGNYY and CDR2 EKD. CDR3 residues: CACDTVGGGYVGYTYKLIF. The CDR3 coding sequence is TGTGCCTGTGACACCGTAGGTGGGGGATACGTGGGGTACACCTATAAACTCATCTTT.

This clone was counted between two and nine times. A far larger clone is a single base away, which makes a read error likely. The V gene is listed as TRDV1; no J gene was called. The CDR3 has 15 residues. CDR1 and CDR2 from the germline V gene are TSWWSYY and QGS. The CDR3 DNA is TGTGCTCTTGGGAAGCTACGGCCTTCTGGTTCAGGGCTCATCTTT. This codes for CALGKLRPSGSGLIF.

In regard to this clone: A far more abundant clone sits one base away, making this likely a read error. CDR3 bases: TGTGCTCTTGGGGAACTCCCCTGGGGGATACGCGGCGTCACGGCGGATAAACTCATCTTT. Protein: CALGELPWGIRGVTADKLIF. The chain joins TRDV1 to TRDJ1, with 12 positions matching TRDD3. This CDR3 is 20 amino acids long. Germline CDR1 TSWWSYY, CDR2 QGS. V shed 0 bases and J 5 bases; nucleotides not matched to a gene: 16.

This clone was counted only a few times. TCRdb assigns this DNA the protein of a much larger clone, which departs from its translation at residue 14; this likely reflects a read error, and the protein shown comes from translating the DNA. J gene calling gave no result, while the V gene is TRDV2; the D segment call TRDD3 is taken from the table without a DNA check. Looked up from germline, CDR1 is GEAIGNYY and CDR2 is EKD. The CDR3 length is 16 residues. The CDR3 DNA sequence: TGTGCCTGTGACAAACTGGGGGACCCGTACACCGATAAACACATCTTT. It translates to CACDKLGDPYTDKHIF.

This clone was counted a few times. A far larger clone is one base from this, pointing to a likely read error. J is TRDJ1 and V is TRDV1; the D gene is possibly TRDD3 (5 bases). Here the J gene came from matching the DNA to germline, since TCRdb omits it. Deletions cut 6 bases from V and 0 bases from J, with 23 bases between. The CDR3 extends over 18 amino acids. Germline-derived CDR1 and CDR2 are TSWWSYY and QGS. CDR3 bases: TGTGCTCTTGGCCTCGACGGAGGGTGGGGCCCCTACACCGATAAACTCATCTTT. Its translation: CALGLDGGWGPYTDKLIF.